This record concerns one TCR beta chain sequence. Clones were sequenced by immunoSEQ multiplex PCR, and TCRdb holds only the in-frame ones, with some missing. The table records around 67,000 clones, 85% to 90% of them present only once. The sample is drawn from a study of blood T cell repertoires in COVID-19. V was pared by 5 bases and J by 9 bases, with 14 bases between. The CDR3 totals 13 residues. Germline assignment: CDR1 LGHNA and CDR2 YNFKEQ. Sequencing was done on a sample of peripheral blood. This receptor was taken from a man between 50 and 59 years old with active COVID-19. The V and J genes are TRBV4-2 and TRBJ2-1; D is unclear. CDR3 loop: CASSTAQATEQFF. The CDR3 bases are TGTGCCAGCAGCACCGCCCAGGCAACTGAGCAGTTCTTC.